This paragraph covers one T cell receptor (beta chain) sequence. Sequencing of TCR beta was performed on blood CD8+ and CD4+ T cells. The controls were healthy donors who were matched for age and sex. The CDR3 runs 13 residues. The germline V gene encodes CDR1 DFQATT and CDR2 SNEGSKA (reference sequence). V lost 6 bases and J lost 1, with 10 bases in between. This specimen belongs to a study of CD8 T cells in Susac syndrome. Reverse transcription of roughly 0.5 to 1 ug RNA was carried out with random hexamers. Via MiXCR, TCRdb re-called the immunoSEQ multiplex PCR reads, giving one row per CDR3 protein. The table has more than 150,000 distinct CDR3 sequences, more than 90% seen once.

Sequences were obtained from CD4+ T cells from PBMCs. This TCR was sampled from a human donor in good health. The chain links TRBV20-1 to TRBJ2-1; the D gene is possibly TRBD2 (5 bases). CDR3 in amino acids: CSAQPGSYNEQFF. The CDR3 nucleotides are TGCAGTGCCCAACCGGGATCCTACAATGAGCAGTTCTTC.